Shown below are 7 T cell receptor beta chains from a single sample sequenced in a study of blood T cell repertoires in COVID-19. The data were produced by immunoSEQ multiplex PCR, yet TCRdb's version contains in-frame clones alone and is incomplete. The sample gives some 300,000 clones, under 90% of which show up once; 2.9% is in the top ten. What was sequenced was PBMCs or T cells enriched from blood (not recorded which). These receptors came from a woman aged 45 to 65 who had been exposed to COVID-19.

The CDR3 nucleotides are TGTGCCAGCAGCCCCCGCCGGGTTTTGGATCAGCCCCAGCATTTT. The encoded protein is CASSPRRVLDQPQHF. J is TRBJ1-5 and V is TRBV7-2; D gene unclear. The CDR3 has 15 residues. Germline CDR1 reads SGHTA; CDR2 reads FQGNSA. The V gene lost 5 bases and the J gene lost 5 bases, with 16 bases spanning the gap.

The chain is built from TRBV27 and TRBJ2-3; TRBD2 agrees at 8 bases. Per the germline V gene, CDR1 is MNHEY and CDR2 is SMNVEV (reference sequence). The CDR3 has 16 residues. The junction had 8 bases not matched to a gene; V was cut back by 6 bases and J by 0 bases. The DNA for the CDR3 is TGTGCCAGCAGAAACCGCGGGGGGCCTAGCACAGATACGCAGTATTTT. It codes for CASRNRGGPSTDTQYF.

CDR3 bases: TGTGCCATCACTCCCGGGACTAGCGGGGGGGTATACAATGAGCAGTTCTTC. This encodes CAITPGTSGGVYNEQFF. V gene TRBV10-3 combines with J gene TRBJ2-1, with 16 bases matching TRBD2. J lost 4 bases, V lost 7 bases, and 7 bases had no gene match. The CDR3 is 17 amino acids. Germline V gene sequence: CDR1 ENHRY, CDR2 SYGVKD.

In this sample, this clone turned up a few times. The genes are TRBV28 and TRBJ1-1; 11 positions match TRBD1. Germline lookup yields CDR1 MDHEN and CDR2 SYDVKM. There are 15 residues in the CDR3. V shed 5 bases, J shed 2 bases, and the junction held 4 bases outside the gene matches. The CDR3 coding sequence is TGTGCCAGCAGTGTGGACAGGGGGCATAACACTGAAGCTTTCTTT. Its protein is CASSVDRGHNTEAFF.

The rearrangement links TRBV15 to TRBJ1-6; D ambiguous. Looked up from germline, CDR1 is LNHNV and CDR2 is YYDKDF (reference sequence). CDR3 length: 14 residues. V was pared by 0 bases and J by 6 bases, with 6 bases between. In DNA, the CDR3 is TGTGCCACCAGCAGAGATAAGAGTAATTCACCCCTCCACTTT. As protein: CATSRDKSNSPLHF.

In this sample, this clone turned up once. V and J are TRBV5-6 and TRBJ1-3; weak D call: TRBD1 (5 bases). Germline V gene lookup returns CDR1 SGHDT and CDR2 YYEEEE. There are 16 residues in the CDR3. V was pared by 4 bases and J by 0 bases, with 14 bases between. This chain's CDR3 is CASSPGGSRSGNTIYF. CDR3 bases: TGTGCCAGCAGCCCCGGGGGAAGCCGCTCTGGAAACACCATATATTTT.

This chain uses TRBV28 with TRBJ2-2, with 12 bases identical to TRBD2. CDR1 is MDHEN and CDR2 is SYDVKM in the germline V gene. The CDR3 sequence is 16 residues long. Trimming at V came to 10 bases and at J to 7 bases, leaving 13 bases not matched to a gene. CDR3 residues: CATFRASGGVGGELFF. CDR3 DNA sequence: TGTGCCACCTTCCGGGCTAGCGGGGGGGTCGGCGGGGAGCTGTTTTTT.